The count of the clone carrying this T cell receptor (beta chain) is one. Its antigen remains unidentified. Amplification used 60 Vbeta primers and 13 Jbeta primers. Assay: immunoSEQ multiplex PCR; the TCRdb copy retains only in-frame clones and omits some. The table has about 190,000 clones, 74% seen once. There are 15 residues in the CDR3. Germline lookup yields CDR1 LNHDA and CDR2 SQIVND (reference sequence). Trimming left V 1 base short and J 4 bases short, with 11 bases between. These data belong to a study of cytomegalovirus exposure and HLA in healthy donors. General study findings and limits: Later work showed greater clonal expansion in HLA-associated TCR beta chains than in equally common others. Across HLA loci, a later analysis found differing TCR association rates, with DRB1 most and HLA-C fewest.

The clonotype was recovered from a woman between 25 and 40 years old in good health and CMV-seropositive. The specimen was PBMCs. The rearrangement joins TRBV19 to TRBJ2-1; no reliable D call. The CDR3 sequence: CASSIGGGLYNEQFF. The CDR3 bases are TGTGCCAGTAGTATAGGAGGCGGTCTGTACAATGAGCAGTTCTTC.